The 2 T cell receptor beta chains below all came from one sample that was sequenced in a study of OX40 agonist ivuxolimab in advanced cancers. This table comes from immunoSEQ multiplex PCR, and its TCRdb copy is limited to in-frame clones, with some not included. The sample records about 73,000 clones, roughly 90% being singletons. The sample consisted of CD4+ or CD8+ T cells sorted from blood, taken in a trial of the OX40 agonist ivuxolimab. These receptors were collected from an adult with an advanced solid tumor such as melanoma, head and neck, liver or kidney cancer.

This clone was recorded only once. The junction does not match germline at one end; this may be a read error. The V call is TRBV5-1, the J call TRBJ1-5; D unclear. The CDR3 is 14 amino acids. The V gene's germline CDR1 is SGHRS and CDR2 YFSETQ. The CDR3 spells CASSFGVDNQPQHF. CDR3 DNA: TGTGCCAGCAGCTTCGGGGTTGACAATCAGCCCCAGCATTTT.

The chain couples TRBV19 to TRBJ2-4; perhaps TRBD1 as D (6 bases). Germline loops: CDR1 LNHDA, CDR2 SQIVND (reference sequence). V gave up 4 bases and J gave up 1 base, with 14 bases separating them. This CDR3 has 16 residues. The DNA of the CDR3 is TGTGCCAGTAGTAACACAGGGATGTCGGCCAAAAACATTCAGTACTTC. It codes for CASSNTGMSAKNIQYF.